These T cell receptor beta chains were read from a single sample in a study of shared clonotypes between healthy human individuals. The assay was immunoSEQ multiplex PCR, and TCRdb's table has in-frame clones only and misses some. The sample has some 1 million clones, about 75% seen once. The sample consisted of memory CD4+ T cells sorted from blood. Receptor source: a man aged 18 to 30 in good health. Both conserved end residues are part of each CDR3. The order of the fields is J gene, CDR3 length, clone size, V gene, D gene, CDR3 protein, CDR3 DNA. The D gene is left open where the match is weak. Rows give clone size only sometimes, using once, few, many, or a class for an expanded clone.

j_call: TRBJ1-3
cdr3_length: 13
clone_size: NA
v_call: TRBV15
d_call: NA
cdr3_aa: CATGGRSGNTIYF
cdr3_nt: TGTGCCACCGGGGGACGCTCTGGAAACACCATATATTTT

j_call: TRBJ1-1
cdr3_length: 14
clone_size: few
v_call: TRBV27
d_call: NA
cdr3_aa: CASSVGTSNTEAFF
cdr3_nt: TGTGCCAGCAGTGTAGGGACTTCGAACACTGAAGCTTTCTTT

j_call: TRBJ1-2
cdr3_length: 14
clone_size: NA
v_call: TRBV18
d_call: TRBD1
cdr3_aa: CASSPPGTVDGYTF
cdr3_nt: TGTGCCAGCTCACCTCCCGGGACAGTAGATGGCTACACCTTC

j_call: TRBJ2-7
cdr3_length: 12
clone_size: NA
v_call: TRBV6-1
d_call: NA
cdr3_aa: CASTRSMGEQYF
cdr3_nt: TGTGCCAGCACGCGATCTATGGGGGAGCAGTACTTC

j_call: TRBJ2-1
cdr3_length: 14
clone_size: NA
v_call: TRBV30
d_call: NA
cdr3_aa: CAWSGGAKGYEQFF
cdr3_nt: TGTGCCTGGAGCGGCGGGGCGAAGGGCTATGAGCAGTTCTTC

j_call: TRBJ2-7
cdr3_length: 12
clone_size: once
v_call: TRBV6-5
d_call: NA
cdr3_aa: CASSSTVYEQYF
cdr3_nt: TGTGCCAGCAGTTCTACAGTCTACGAGCAGTACTTC

j_call: TRBJ1-5
cdr3_length: 14
clone_size: NA
v_call: TRBV5-6
d_call: TRBD1
cdr3_aa: CASSVQGQRQPQHF
cdr3_nt: TGTGCCAGCAGCGTACAGGGGCAGCGTCAGCCCCAGCATTTT

j_call: TRBJ2-6
cdr3_length: 19
clone_size: NA
v_call: TRBV7-9
d_call: NA
cdr3_aa: CASSYLGPGSDSGANVLTF
cdr3_nt: TGTGCCAGCAGCTACCTGGGACCGGGCAGCGACTCTGGGGCCAACGTCCTGACTTTC

j_call: TRBJ2-1
cdr3_length: 13
clone_size: NA
v_call: TRBV5-3
d_call: NA
cdr3_aa: CASEGPAYNEQFF
cdr3_nt: TGTGCCAGCGAGGGGCCCGCCTACAATGAGCAGTTCTTC

j_call: TRBJ1-2
cdr3_length: 13
clone_size: NA
v_call: TRBV30
d_call: TRBD1
cdr3_aa: CAWREGASYGYTF
cdr3_nt: TGTGCCTGGAGGGAGGGGGCGAGCTATGGCTACACCTTC

j_call: TRBJ1-2
cdr3_length: 15
clone_size: many
v_call: TRBV18
d_call: NA
cdr3_aa: CASSPPTGRESGYTF
cdr3_nt: TGTGCCAGCTCACCACCTACAGGGAGGGAAAGTGGCTACACCTTC

j_call: TRBJ2-7
cdr3_length: 15
clone_size: NA
v_call: TRBV6-6
d_call: TRBD2
cdr3_aa: CASSYPFGGTYEQYF
cdr3_nt: TGTGCCAGCAGTTACCCCTTCGGGGGGACCTACGAGCAGTACTTC

j_call: TRBJ2-2
cdr3_length: 13
clone_size: NA
v_call: TRBV9
d_call: NA
cdr3_aa: CASSVEATRELFF
cdr3_nt: TGTGCCAGCAGCGTAGAGGCGACCCGGGAGCTGTTTTTT

j_call: TRBJ1-1
cdr3_length: 14
clone_size: NA
v_call: TRBV10-3
d_call: NA
cdr3_aa: CAISGRDGGTEAFF
cdr3_nt: TGTGCCATCAGTGGTAGGGATGGGGGCACTGAAGCTTTCTTT

j_call: TRBJ2-3
cdr3_length: 14
clone_size: NA
v_call: TRBV11-2
d_call: NA
cdr3_aa: CASSKVVASYTQYF
cdr3_nt: TGTGCCAGCAGCAAGGTAGTGGCGTCATATACGCAGTATTTT

j_call: TRBJ2-7
cdr3_length: 14
clone_size: NA
v_call: TRBV11-1
d_call: NA
cdr3_aa: CASSLDGGPNEQYF
cdr3_nt: TGTGCCAGCAGCTTAGATGGGGGACCCAACGAGCAGTACTTC

j_call: TRBJ1-3
cdr3_length: 16
clone_size: few
v_call: TRBV9
d_call: NA
cdr3_aa: CASSIGDTYSGNTIYF
cdr3_nt: TGTGCCAGCAGCATTGGGGACACCTACTCTGGAAACACCATATATTTT